Presented here are 29 T cell receptor beta chains from one specimen sequenced in a study of early T cells in non-severe SARS-CoV-2 infection. TCRdb re-analysed the 5' RACE reads in MiXCR, keeping a single row per CDR3 protein. The sample lists 50,000 to 55,000 distinct CDR3 sequences; around 9.1% were seen once. Source material: whole blood. The receptors here all came from an adult who was a healthcare worker with PCR-confirmed SARS-CoV-2 infection or an uninfected control (not recorded which).

This clonotype has a count of ten or more. The V gene is TRBV7-2, the J gene TRBJ1-5; D is ambiguous. This CDR3 comprises 12 residues. Germline V CDR1 and CDR2: SGHTA, FQGNSA. V gave up 1 base and J gave up 4 bases, with 2 bases separating them. This chain's CDR3 is CASSLENQPQHF. The DNA of the CDR3 is TGTGCCAGCAGCTTAGAAAATCAGCCCCAGCATTTT.

The chain couples TRBV6-6 to TRBJ2-4; a weak D match, TRBD1 (6 bases). Per the germline V gene, CDR1 is MNHNY and CDR2 is SVGAGI (reference sequence). The V end was cut by 5 bases, the J end by 12 bases, with 20 bases between. The CDR3 is 14 amino acids. The CDR3: CASSQTGTPRDQYF. CDR3 DNA sequence: TGTGCCAGCAGTCAAACCGGGACACCAAGGGATCAGTACTTC.

Note on this clonotype: A read error may be the cause here, since a much bigger clone is one base away. The chain couples TRBV11-2 to TRBJ1-1; 9 bases map to TRBD1. After removal of 0 bases from V and 4 bases from J, the junction contained 15 bases not matched to a gene. The CDR3 spans 19 residues. Germline CDR1 reads SGHAT; CDR2 reads FQNNGV. CDR3 region: CASSLDQRGTGRRITEAFF. In DNA form, the CDR3 reads TGTGCCAGCAGCTTAGATCAAAGGGGGACAGGGCGAAGGATCACTGAAGCTTTCTTT.

This clonotype has more than one count but fewer than ten. V gene TRBV7-3 combines with J gene TRBJ2-7; 7 nucleotides line up with TRBD2. Germline V gene data show CDR1 as SGHTA and CDR2 as FQGTGA. The CDR3 covers 15 residues. The ends lost 5 bases at V and 3 bases at J; junction bases unmatched: 10. The CDR3 here is CASSQTPSGVYEQYF. The CDR3 DNA follows: TGTGCCAGCAGCCAGACCCCAAGCGGGGTCTACGAGCAGTACTTC. Based on the CDR3 plus reference TRBV7-3 and TRBJ2-7, the full variable domain is GAGVSQTPSNKVTEKGKYVELRCDPISGHTALYWYRQSLGQGPEFLIYFQGTGAADDSGLPNDRFFAVRPEGSVSTLKIQRTERGDSAVYLCASSQTPSGVYEQYFGPGTRLTVT.

The chain couples TRBV20-1 to TRBJ2-3, with D possibly matching TRBD2 (6 bases). CDR1 and CDR2 (germline): DFQATT, SNEGSKA (reference sequence). With 5 bases removed from V and 11 bases from J, the gap between germline ends came to 11 bases. The length of the CDR3 is 10 residues. The CDR3 region has the DNA TGCAGTGCTGGGCCGCGGGAGCAGTATTTT. This sequence encodes CSAGPREQYF.

This clonotype was recorded many times. J is TRBJ2-3 and V is TRBV19; TRBD1 matches 7 bases. The CDR3 contains 14 residues. Trimming removed 4 bases from V and 3 bases from J; junction bases left unmatched: 4. In germline, CDR1 is LNHDA, CDR2 SQIVND (reference sequence). The CDR3 DNA reads TGTGCCAGTAGTAGACAGGGTATTACAGATACGCAGTATTTT. It codes for CASSRQGITDTQYF.

The chain has TRBV18 and TRBJ1-5; D not certain. The CDR3 runs to 13 residues. CDR1 is KGHSH, CDR2 LQKENI, per germline. The germline V and J ends were trimmed by 2 bases and 1 base, with 3 bases remaining between them. The CDR3 region is CASSPESNQPQHF. The DNA for the CDR3 is TGTGCCAGCTCACCAGAGAGCAATCAGCCCCAGCATTTT.

This clonotype was found many times. V usage is TRBV28 and J usage is TRBJ2-1, with TRBD2 identical over 7 bases. The CDR3 contains 16 residues. Germline assignment: CDR1 MDHEN and CDR2 SYDVKM. J lost 4 bases, V lost 2 bases, and 8 bases had no gene match. The CDR3 sequence: CASSLGASGGYNEQFF. CDR3 DNA: TGTGCCAGCAGTTTAGGTGCCTCCGGGGGGTACAATGAGCAGTTCTTC.

A remark on this clonotype: Being one base from a much bigger clone, this may be a read error. This chain links TRBV7-9 with TRBJ2-7, with D hard to call. V lost 5 bases, J lost 3 bases, and 8 bases lay in between. The length of the CDR3 is 12 residues. CDR1 is SEHNR and CDR2 is FQNEAQ in the germline V gene (reference sequence). The CDR3 loop reads CASSDSCYEQYF. CDR3 DNA sequence: TGTGCCAGCAGCGATTCATGCTACGAGCAGTACTTC.

This clonotype was counted a few times. The rearrangement links TRBV27 to TRBJ2-2; 11 nucleotides match TRBD2. Germline V lookup: CDR1 MNHEY, CDR2 SMNVEV (reference sequence). Trimming removed 5 bases from V and 6 bases from J; junction bases left unmatched: 11. The CDR3 contains 17 residues. CDR3 loop: CASSPHRLAGSSGELFF. CDR3 in DNA: TGTGCCAGCAGTCCCCATAGACTAGCGGGAAGTTCCGGGGAGCTGTTTTTT.

This clonotype was picked up many times. Germline is not matched at one junction end, which may reflect a read error. The chain recombines TRBV20-1 with TRBJ1-6, with D perhaps TRBD1 (5 bases). Per germline, CDR1 DFQATT and CDR2 SNEGSKA (reference sequence). This CDR3 contains 12 residues. The CDR3 region is CSARGVEDIGDF. For the CDR3, the DNA is TGCAGTGCTAGAGGGGTTGAGGACATTGGGGACTTT.

This clonotype was recorded at least ten times. V gene TRBV11-2 combines with J gene TRBJ2-2, with 10 bases fitting TRBD2. CDR1 is SGHAT, CDR2 FQNNGV, per germline. The ends lost 3 bases at V and 1 base at J; junction bases unmatched: 2. This CDR3 comprises 16 residues. CDR3 DNA sequence: TGTGCCAGCAGCTTGGGGACTAGCGAGAACACCGGGGAGCTGTTTTTT. It yields the protein CASSLGTSENTGELFF.

This clonotype was seen a few times. The chain carries TRBV10-3 and TRBJ2-5, with 8 bases matching TRBD1. This CDR3 is built from 14 residues. Germline CDR1 and CDR2: ENHRY and SYGVKD. J lost 4 bases, V lost 5 bases, and 6 bases had no gene match. The chain's CDR3 is CAISTGQGTETQYF. DNA of the CDR3: TGTGCCATCAGTACCGGACAGGGTACAGAGACCCAGTACTTC.

V and J are TRBV9 and TRBJ2-1; D perhaps matches TRBD2 (5 bases). The CDR3 length is 17 residues. CDR1 is SGDLS, CDR2 YYNGEE, per germline. The germline V and J ends were trimmed by 2 bases and 4 bases, with 19 bases remaining between them. The chain's CDR3 is CASSVSDSHWRYNEQFF. Written as DNA, the CDR3 is TGTGCCAGCAGCGTTTCTGACTCCCACTGGAGGTACAATGAGCAGTTCTTC.

This clonotype was seen a handful of times. The chain employs TRBV5-1 and TRBJ2-7, with 10 bases fitting TRBD1. J gave up 2 bases and V 4 bases, and 3 bases lay outside the gene matches. This CDR3 region has 14 residues. The germline V gene has CDR1 SGHRS and CDR2 YFSETQ. The CDR3 is CASSVGQGAYEQYF. For the CDR3, the DNA is TGCGCCAGCAGCGTTGGACAGGGGGCCTACGAGCAGTACTTC.

The rearrangement joins TRBV7-6 to TRBJ1-1; D possibly corresponds to TRBD1 (5 bases). V dropped 5 bases and J dropped 0 bases, with 13 bases sitting between them. CDR3 length: 15 residues. From germline, CDR1 is SGHVS and CDR2 FNYEAQ. CDR3 region: CASSPRQGLNTEAFF. The DNA of the CDR3 is TGTGCCAGCAGCCCCCGCCAGGGCCTGAACACTGAAGCTTTCTTT.

This clonotype was counted between two and nine times. The rearrangement uses TRBV5-1 and TRBJ2-3; possible D gene TRBD2, 6 bases. This CDR3 comprises 15 residues. Trimming took off 2 bases at V and 1 base at J, with 11 bases between the two ends. The germline gives CDR1 SGHRS, CDR2 YFSETQ. The CDR3 DNA sequence: TGCGCCAGCAGCTTCGGGACTGTCGGCACAGATACGCAGTATTTT. The encoded protein is CASSFGTVGTDTQYF.

At least ten counts were recorded for this clonotype. The chain couples TRBV4-3 to TRBJ2-7; tentative D call: TRBD1 (6 bases). The germline V gene encodes CDR1 LGHNA and CDR2 YSLEER. The CDR3 spans 13 residues. Trimming cost V 0 bases and J 4 bases, with 7 bases left between them. The CDR3 sequence: CASSQDGQYEQYF. In DNA, the CDR3 is TGCGCCAGCAGCCAAGATGGACAGTACGAGCAGTACTTC.

This clonotype was detected many times. The chain couples TRBV29-1 to TRBJ1-1; D gene ambiguous. Germline CDR1 is SQVTM and CDR2 is ANQGSEA. V was clipped by 4 bases and J by 1 base, with 19 bases between them. The CDR3 covers 16 residues. The CDR3, as DNA: TGCAGCGTTGGTGTACTCGGGGAGCTTTGGAACACTGAAGCTTTCTTT. It specifies CSVGVLGELWNTEAFF.

This chain links TRBV20-1 with TRBJ2-7, with TRBD2 as a possible D gene (5 bases). V lost 0 bases and J 5 bases, leaving 8 bases between the germline ends. The CDR3 has 12 residues. Germline CDR1 DFQATT, CDR2 SNEGSKA (reference sequence). This CDR3 is CSARDYGDEQYF. As DNA, the CDR3 is TGCAGTGCTAGAGATTACGGGGACGAGCAGTACTTC.

This chain connects TRBV20-1 to TRBJ2-3; TRBD1 is a possible D gene (5 bases). The germline V gene has CDR1 DFQATT and CDR2 SNEGSKA (reference sequence). The CDR3 has 15 amino acids. V was shortened by 6 bases and J by 1 base, with 17 bases between the two germline ends. The CDR3 DNA reads as TGCAGTGCGGTTGGCGGTGAAGGGGGCACAGATACGCAGTATTTT. The encoded protein is CSAVGGEGGTDTQYF.

The V call is TRBV24-1, the J call TRBJ2-7, with TRBD1 matching 8 bases. From germline, CDR1 is KGHDR and CDR2 SFDVKD. The CDR3 runs 14 residues. With V trimmed by 3 bases and J by 3 bases, 3 bases remained unmatched. The chain's CDR3 is CATSDHRGNYEQYF. The CDR3 DNA is TGTGCCACCAGTGATCACAGGGGGAACTACGAGCAGTACTTC.

There are many counts of this clonotype. The chain carries TRBV7-3 and TRBJ1-2, with TRBD1 matching 7 bases. With V trimmed by 5 bases and J by 5 bases, 14 bases remained unmatched. The CDR3 length is 16 residues. Germline V gene data show CDR1 as SGHTA and CDR2 as FQGTGA. The CDR3, as DNA: TGTGCCAGCAGCCCCACGATTGGACAGGCCCCATATGGCTACACCTTC. It translates to CASSPTIGQAPYGYTF.

This clonotype was picked up many times. The rearrangement joins TRBV5-1 to TRBJ2-1, with TRBD2 matching over 8 bases. Unmatched junction bases numbered 4, after V lost 0 bases and J lost 8 bases. CDR3 length: 14 amino acids. CDR1 and CDR2 from the germline V gene are SGHRS and YFSETQ. The CDR3 loop is CASSLDSGTDEQFF. CDR3 coding DNA: TGCGCCAGCAGCTTGGATAGCGGGACTGATGAGCAGTTCTTC.

This clonotype turned up a few times. V gene TRBV18 combines with J gene TRBJ2-7; D is unclear. The CDR3 runs to 12 residues. Germline loops: CDR1 KGHSH, CDR2 LQKENI. V was trimmed by 2 bases and J by 5 bases, leaving 7 bases between them. Written as DNA, the CDR3 is TGTGCCAGCTCACCAAGTACCGACGAGCAGTACTTC. It codes for CASSPSTDEQYF.

Ten or more counts support this clonotype. The chain links TRBV5-1 to TRBJ2-3, with D possibly TRBD1 on 5 matching bases. The germline CDR1 and CDR2 sequences are SGHRS and YFSETQ. CDR3 length: 13 residues. The germline V and J ends were trimmed by 4 bases and 7 bases, with 13 bases remaining between them. CDR3 in amino acids: CASSVDSRNTQYF. CDR3 DNA sequence: TGCGCCAGCAGCGTCGACAGTCGGAATACGCAGTATTTT.

In its sample, this clonotype was seen a few times. The junction differs from germline at one of its ends, possibly a read error. V usage is TRBV7-9 and J usage is TRBJ2-5; D perhaps matches TRBD1 (5 bases). Germline CDR1 SEHNR, CDR2 FQNEAQ (reference sequence). The CDR3 consists of 14 residues. The CDR3 sequence: CVSSWGQGEETQYF. CDR3 DNA sequence: TGTGTCAGCAGCTGGGGCCAGGGCGAAGAGACCCAGTACTTC.

This clonotype was observed many times. The chain recombines TRBV7-9 with TRBJ2-1; TRBD1 agrees at 7 bases. V lost 7 bases, J lost 3 bases, and 9 bases stayed unmatched. The CDR3 extends over 15 amino acids. Per the germline V gene, CDR1 is SEHNR and CDR2 is FQNEAQ (reference sequence). CDR3 in DNA: TGTGCCAGCACCCCCTCGGGACAGAACTACAATGAGCAGTTCTTC. Translated: CASTPSGQNYNEQFF.

This clonotype was recorded many times. The rearrangement uses TRBV5-4 and TRBJ2-3; D not certain. The CDR3 sequence is 15 residues long. The V gene's germline CDR1 is SGHNT and CDR2 YYREEE (reference sequence). Trimming shortened V by 5 bases and J by 0 bases, and 13 bases separated the two germline ends. CDR3 DNA: TGTGCCAGCAGACCGCCGAAGACTAGCACAGATACGCAGTATTTT. Protein: CASRPPKTSTDTQYF.